A single sample gave rise to the 27 T cell receptor beta chains below, sequenced in a study of blood T cell repertoires in COVID-19. TCRdb keeps only in-frame clones here, not all; method: immunoSEQ multiplex PCR. This table has 120,000 to 150,000 clones, 65% to 90% appearing once. The specimen sequenced was peripheral blood. These receptors all stem from a man between 45 and 60 years old with acute or convalescent COVID-19.

The chain couples TRBV5-1 to TRBJ2-5; 9 positions match TRBD2. The CDR3 is made up of 16 amino acids. J gave up 1 base and V 5 bases, and 9 bases lay outside the gene matches. CDR1 is SGHRS and CDR2 is YFSETQ in the germline V gene. CDR3 protein: CASRKGSGGSQETQYF. CDR3 coding DNA: TGCGCCAGCAGAAAGGGTAGCGGGGGATCCCAAGAGACCCAGTACTTC. Filled out from reference TRBV5-1 and TRBJ2-5, the complete variable domain reads KAGVTQTPRYLIKTRGQQVTLSCSPISGHRSVSWYQQTPGQGLQFLFEYFSETQRNKGNFPGRFSGRQFSNSRSEMNVSTLELGDSALYLCASRKGSGGSQETQYFGPGTRLLVL.

The chain is built from TRBV5-4 and TRBJ1-6; 9 nucleotides align to TRBD1. The CDR3 contains 16 residues. V trimming: 0 bases; J trimming: 7 bases; junction bases outside the gene matches: 5. Germline assignment: CDR1 SGHNT and CDR2 YYREEE (reference sequence). CDR3 sequence: CASSLGGQGRNSPLHF. In DNA form, the CDR3 reads TGTGCCAGCAGCTTGGGGGGACAGGGCAGGAATTCACCCCTCCACTTT.

The chain employs TRBV6-5 and TRBJ2-1; 7 bases match TRBD2. J lost 4 bases, V lost 8 bases, and 8 bases had no gene match. Germline lookup yields CDR1 MNHEY and CDR2 SVGAGI. The CDR3 covers 14 residues. CDR3 residues: CASWGRVSYNEQFF. The CDR3 nucleotides are TGTGCCAGCTGGGGGAGGGTATCTTACAATGAGCAGTTCTTC.

This chain connects TRBV27 to TRBJ1-1; maybe TRBD1 (5 bases). V was pared by 5 bases and J by 5 bases, with 12 bases between. Per germline, CDR1 MNHEY and CDR2 SMNVEV (reference sequence). This CDR3 spans 13 amino acids. The CDR3 here is CASSMGEVTEAFF. The CDR3 nucleotides read TGTGCCAGCAGTATGGGGGAGGTGACTGAAGCTTTCTTT.

The chain is built from TRBV2 and TRBJ2-7, with D unresolved. Trimming cost V 10 bases and J 0 bases, with 7 bases left between them. In germline, CDR1 is SNHLY, CDR2 FYNNEI. The CDR3 is 11 residues long. CDR3 amino acids: CATRYSYEQYF. For the CDR3, the DNA is TGTGCCACCCGTTACTCCTACGAGCAGTACTTC.

This clone appeared a single time. The chain uses TRBV19 and TRBJ2-7; 7 bases are a match to TRBD1. V gave up 5 bases and J gave up 7 bases; unmatched junction bases: 14. The germline CDR1 and CDR2 sequences are LNHDA and SQIVND (reference sequence). This CDR3 has 15 residues. CDR3 sequence reads: CASSPQTGPIGEQYF. The CDR3 DNA sequence: TGTGCCAGTAGTCCCCAGACAGGGCCCATTGGGGAGCAGTACTTC.

Only one count was recorded for this clone. The chain employs TRBV7-9 and TRBJ1-3, with D tentatively TRBD1 (5 bases). Per germline, CDR1 SEHNR and CDR2 FQNEAQ (reference sequence). Between the trimmed V and J ends, which lost 1 base and 5 bases, there was a span of 15 bases. The CDR3 covers 16 residues. The CDR3 spells CASSLDAWQGRNTIYF. In nucleotides, the CDR3 is TGTGCCAGCAGCTTAGATGCTTGGCAGGGTCGAAACACCATATATTTT.

V usage is TRBV11-2 and J usage is TRBJ1-1; D remains ambiguous. The CDR3 is 12 residues long. V was cut by 4 bases and J by 3 bases, with 6 bases left in between. In germline, CDR1 is SGHAT, CDR2 FQNNGV. CDR3 in amino acids: CASSSQYTEAFF. CDR3 DNA sequence: TGTGCCAGCAGCTCCCAGTACACTGAAGCTTTCTTT.

This clone appeared a single time. In nucleotides, the CDR3 is TGTGCCAGCAGCAAGCGGGGGATCAACACCGGGGAGCTGTTTTTT. Encoded protein: CASSKRGINTGELFF. The chain employs TRBV9 and TRBJ2-2; 8 nucleotides agree with TRBD2. The V gene's germline CDR1 is SGDLS and CDR2 YYNGEE. The trim removed 4 bases at V and 2 bases at J, leaving 4 bases unmatched. CDR3 length: 15 residues.

This rearrangement joins TRBV27 to TRBJ2-5, with D unclear. CDR1 MNHEY and CDR2 SMNVEV come from the germline V gene (reference sequence). The length of the CDR3 is 14 residues. Trimming removed 1 base at V and 2 bases at J, with 8 bases between. CDR3 sequence reads: CASSLWAEQETQYF. The CDR3 DNA reads TGTGCCAGCAGTTTATGGGCAGAGCAAGAGACCCAGTACTTC.

This clone showed up just a few times. The chain uses TRBV19 and TRBJ1-2, with D unclear. Germline V gene data show CDR1 as LNHDA and CDR2 as SQIVND (reference sequence). Between the trimmed V and J ends, which lost 6 bases and 6 bases, there was a span of 20 bases. This CDR3 has 15 residues. In nucleotides, the CDR3 is TGTGCCAGTAGCAAACTAGATACGTGGGGAAATGGCTACACCTTC. This sequence encodes CASSKLDTWGNGYTF.

The chain carries TRBV19 and TRBJ2-7; possibly TRBD2 for D (7 bases). This CDR3 spans 15 amino acids. Germline CDR1 LNHDA, CDR2 SQIVND (reference sequence). Deletions cut 8 bases from V and 0 bases from J, with 17 bases between. CDR3 DNA sequence: TGTGCCAGTGGCCGAGGGGGAGGGGCCTCCTACGAGCAGTACTTC. Its protein product is CASGRGGGASYEQYF.

V and J are TRBV6-5 and TRBJ1-1, with D maybe TRBD1 (5 bases). This CDR3 is 10 amino acids long. The V gene lost 10 bases and the J gene lost 6 bases, with 9 bases spanning the gap. Germline CDR1 reads MNHEY; CDR2 reads SVGAGI. This CDR3 is CATTAPEAFF. In nucleotides, the CDR3 is TGTGCCACGACAGCGCCTGAAGCTTTCTTT.

V and J are TRBV30 and TRBJ2-7; a possible D gene is TRBD1 (6 bases). Germline CDR1 reads GTSNPN; CDR2 reads SVGIG (reference sequence). Deletions cut 3 bases from V and 4 bases from J, with 13 bases between. CDR3 length equals 13 residues. The CDR3 DNA follows: TGTGCCTGGAGCAAGGACAGTCAATACGAGCAGTACTTC. Amino acid sequence: CAWSKDSQYEQYF.

This chain uses TRBV2 with TRBJ2-1; TRBD2 agrees at 10 bases. Germline V lookup: CDR1 SNHLY, CDR2 FYNNEI. With 10 bases clipped from V and 9 bases from J, the junction kept 12 bases outside the gene matches. The CDR3 covers 14 residues. The CDR3 spells CAIGDQRGGGEQFF. The CDR3 DNA follows: TGTGCCATCGGCGACCAGCGGGGGGGCGGTGAGCAGTTCTTC.

The genes are TRBV6-5 and TRBJ1-2; D unresolved. The CDR3 extends over 14 amino acids. Trimming took off 2 bases at V and 2 bases at J, with 9 bases between the two ends. CDR1 and CDR2 (germline): MNHEY, SVGAGI. The CDR3 here is CASSYGRSNYGYTF. The CDR3 DNA follows: TGTGCCAGCAGTTACGGCAGGTCGAACTATGGCTACACCTTC.

In its sample, this clone was seen a few times. The rearrangement uses TRBV5-1 and TRBJ2-2; 8 bases line up with TRBD1. V shed 2 bases, J shed 4 bases, and the junction held 7 bases outside the gene matches. Germline CDR1 is SGHRS and CDR2 is YFSETQ. The CDR3 runs to 16 residues. Here the CDR3 DNA reads TGCGCCAGCAGCTTAGACGGGACAGGCCTCACCGGGGAGCTGTTTTTT. Its translation is CASSLDGTGLTGELFF.

This chain connects TRBV27 to TRBJ2-6; D gene unclear. V dropped 5 bases and J dropped 0 bases, with 8 bases sitting between them. In germline, CDR1 is MNHEY, CDR2 SMNVEV (reference sequence). The CDR3 length is 15 residues. The CDR3 nucleotides read TGTGCCAGCAGTGCACAGAGCTCTGGGGCCAACGTCCTGACTTTC. As protein: CASSAQSSGANVLTF.

The chain links TRBV30 to TRBJ1-3, with 7 bases aligning to TRBD1. The V gene end was trimmed by 3 bases and the J gene end by 3 bases; junction bases not matched to a gene: 5. The germline CDR1 and CDR2 sequences are GTSNPN and SVGIG (reference sequence). CDR3 length: 14 amino acids. The CDR3 DNA sequence: TGTGCCTGGAGAAAACAGGGGTATGGAAACACCATATATTTT. It translates to CAWRKQGYGNTIYF.

This clone was found once. Other DNA sequences in the sample encode the same CDR3. The chain recombines TRBV19 with TRBJ2-6; D unclear. Germline V gene sequence: CDR1 LNHDA, CDR2 SQIVND (reference sequence). Trimming shortened V by 2 bases and J by 4 bases, and 6 bases separated the two germline ends. The CDR3 runs 14 residues. For the CDR3, the DNA is TGTGCCAGTAGTATAATCTCCGGGGCCAACGTCCTGACTTTC. It translates to CASSIISGANVLTF.

The CDR3 DNA sequence: TGTGCCATCAGCGCCGGACAGGGGGACGGCTACACCTTC. This sequence encodes CAISAGQGDGYTF. The rearrangement links TRBV10-3 to TRBJ1-2, with 10 bases matching TRBD1. Germline V CDR1 and CDR2: ENHRY, SYGVKD. The CDR3 totals 13 residues. Trimming removed 6 bases from V and 8 bases from J; junction bases left unmatched: 6.

The rearrangement uses TRBV9 and TRBJ1-4; 7 nucleotides line up with TRBD1. CDR3 size: 15 residues. Germline CDR1 and CDR2: SGDLS and YYNGEE. J gave up 4 bases and V 3 bases, and 6 bases lay outside the gene matches. The chain's CDR3 is CASSAGTAFNEKLFF. CDR3 nucleotides: TGTGCCAGCAGCGCAGGGACAGCATTTAATGAAAAACTGTTTTTT.

The rearrangement joins TRBV28 to TRBJ2-2; D is unresolved. Deletions cut 3 bases from V and 1 base from J, with 12 bases between. The CDR3 has 16 residues. Germline CDR1 and CDR2: MDHEN and SYDVKM. The CDR3, as DNA: TGTGCCAGCAGTTTGATCCGCGGCGTGAACACCGGGGAGCTGTTTTTT. This encodes CASSLIRGVNTGELFF. Full variable domain (missing parts from reference TRBV28 and TRBJ2-2): DVKVTQSSRYLVKRTGEKVFLECVQDMDHENMFWYRQDPGLGLRLIYFSYDVKMKEKGDIPEGYSVSREKKERFSLILESASTNQTSMYLCASSLIRGVNTGELFFGEGSRLTVL.

The chain couples TRBV5-1 to TRBJ1-2; 8 bases map to TRBD1. CDR3 length equals 16 residues. Germline V CDR1 and CDR2: SGHRS, YFSETQ. V was pared by 3 bases and J by 5 bases, with 12 bases of the junction left unmatched. CDR3 nucleotide sequence: TGCGCCAGCAGCTCTACGGACAGGGATCTTTCTTATGGCTACACCTTC. Translating it yields CASSSTDRDLSYGYTF.

This rearrangement joins TRBV4-1 to TRBJ2-2; 8 bases are a match to TRBD2. Germline CDR1 MGHRA, CDR2 YSYEKL. There are 19 residues in the CDR3. J gave up 5 bases and V 4 bases, and 18 bases lay outside the gene matches. For the CDR3, the DNA is TGCGCCAGCAGCCCCAGGGGCGGAGGGCTAGCGGGTCGGACCGGGGAGCTGTTTTTT. Translating gives CASSPRGGGLAGRTGELFF.

The chain is built from TRBV5-5 and TRBJ2-7; D perhaps matches TRBD2 (5 bases). This CDR3 is built from 16 residues. The germline CDR1 and CDR2 sequences are SGHKS and YYEKEE (reference sequence). V was clipped by 4 bases and J by 3 bases, with 20 bases between them. The CDR3 reads CASSSGPPQGSYEQYF. CDR3 coding DNA: TGTGCCAGCAGCAGCGGTCCACCTCAAGGTAGCTACGAGCAGTACTTC.

The genes are TRBV19 and TRBJ2-1; 10 bases agree with TRBD2. V lost 5 bases to trimming and J lost 5 bases; unmatched junction nucleotides: 6. The CDR3 spans 15 residues. Germline V gives CDR1 LNHDA, CDR2 SQIVND (reference sequence). The CDR3 region is CASSEGLAFDNEQFF. As DNA, the CDR3 is TGTGCCAGTAGTGAGGGACTAGCGTTTGACAATGAGCAGTTCTTC. Full variable domain (missing parts from reference TRBV19 and TRBJ2-1): DGGITQSPKYLFRKEGQNVTLSCEQNLNHDAMYWYRQDPGQGLRLIYYSQIVNDFQKGDIAEGYSVSREKKESFPLTVTSAQKNPTAFYLCASSEGLAFDNEQFFGPGTRLTVL.